These 10 T cell receptor beta chains were all obtained from the same sample, sequenced in a study of shared clonotypes between healthy human individuals. Some clones are missing from TCRdb's copy, which holds only in-frame ones; the method was immunoSEQ multiplex PCR. The table has approximately 1.4 million clones, under 99% seen once; the top ten hold less than 0.55%. The sequencing input was naive CD4+ T cells sorted from blood. As for subset: CD45RA+ positively selected. The receptors here all came from a man younger than 40 in good health.

To note about this clone: The same CDR3 can be traced to other DNA sequences in this sample. This chain connects TRBV7-9 to TRBJ2-5, with D uncertain. Per the germline V gene, CDR1 is SEHNR and CDR2 is FQNEAQ (reference sequence). The CDR3 has 14 amino acids. Trimming took 5 bases from V and 2 from J, leaving 12 bases between them. Written as DNA, the CDR3 is TGTGCCAGCAGCCAGACCGGATATCAAGAGACCCAGTACTTC. Translated, it gives CASSQTGYQETQYF.

This chain links TRBV28 with TRBJ1-3; TRBD1 might be the D (6 bases). V lost 4 bases and J 8 bases, leaving 18 bases between the germline ends. The germline V gene encodes CDR1 MDHEN and CDR2 SYDVKM. The CDR3 consists of 15 residues. The DNA for the CDR3 is TGTGCCAGCAGTTCCCCCCAGGGGATGTTGTACACCATATATTTT. Translating gives CASSSPQGMLYTIYF.

CDR3 amino acids: CASRSTSGQTPDTQYF. The CDR3 DNA follows: TGTGCCAGCAGGTCGACTAGCGGGCAAACCCCAGATACGCAGTATTTT. The rearrangement joins TRBV6-6 to TRBJ2-3; 10 nucleotides match TRBD2. Unmatched junction bases numbered 10, after V lost 6 bases and J lost 4 bases. There are 16 residues in the CDR3. The germline V gene encodes CDR1 MNHNY and CDR2 SVGAGI (reference sequence).

This chain uses TRBV5-1 with TRBJ2-3; 14 bases agree with TRBD2. Germline V CDR1 and CDR2: SGHRS, YFSETQ. The CDR3 loop spans 16 amino acids. After removal of 3 bases from V and 6 bases from J, the junction contained 6 bases not matched to a gene. The CDR3 coding sequence is TGCGCCAGCAGCTCCCTGGGACTAGCGGGAGAGGATACGCAGTATTTT. Translated, it gives CASSSLGLAGEDTQYF.

The CDR3 reads CASSEANTYNEQFF. The DNA for the CDR3 is TGCGCCAGCAGCGAAGCGAACACATACAATGAGCAGTTCTTC. The V call is TRBV5-1, the J call TRBJ2-1; D is ambiguous. The V end was cut by 4 bases, the J end by 4 bases, with 12 bases between. This CDR3 has 14 amino acids. Germline assignment: CDR1 SGHRS and CDR2 YFSETQ. Looking up the rest from reference TRBV5-1 and TRBJ2-1 gives the full variable domain: KAGVTQTPRYLIKTRGQQVTLSCSPISGHRSVSWYQQTPGQGLQFLFEYFSETQRNKGNFPGRFSGRQFSNSRSEMNVSTLELGDSALYLCASSEANTYNEQFFGPGTRLTVL.

This clone was seen a single time. The chain couples TRBV6-5 to TRBJ1-2; D uncertain. CDR1 MNHEY and CDR2 SVGAGI come from the germline V gene. The CDR3 loop spans 14 amino acids. V was pared by 6 bases and J by 4 bases, with 15 bases between. The CDR3 sequence is CASSGRVEGYGYTF. DNA of the CDR3: TGTGCCAGCAGCGGGAGGGTAGAGGGCTATGGCTACACCTTC.

V and J are TRBV10-3 and TRBJ2-3, with D uncertain. Germline values: CDR1 ENHRY, CDR2 SYGVKD. The ends were cut back, 6 bases at V and 2 bases at J, with 12 bases in the middle. This CDR3 is 14 amino acids long. CDR3 coding DNA: TGTGCCATCAGCCCCAACACAAACACAGATACGCAGTATTTT. Translated: CAISPNTNTDTQYF.

Concerning this clone: The sample contains more than one DNA sequence encoding this CDR3. The chain couples TRBV5-1 to TRBJ2-7; possibly TRBD1 or TRBD2 for D (5 bases each). Germline lookup yields CDR1 SGHRS and CDR2 YFSETQ. This CDR3 is 14 amino acids long. The V gene lost 0 bases and the J gene lost 2 bases, with 9 bases spanning the gap. DNA of the CDR3: TGCGCCAGCAGCTTGGAGGGGAGCGCCTACGAGCAGTACTTC. Its protein is CASSLEGSAYEQYF.

The rearrangement links TRBV6-5 to TRBJ1-5; TRBD1 aligns across 7 bases. With 10 bases clipped from V and 6 bases from J, the junction kept 6 bases outside the gene matches. The CDR3 loop spans 12 amino acids. The germline V gene has CDR1 MNHEY and CDR2 SVGAGI. The CDR3: CATRQGGQPQHF. The CDR3 DNA sequence: TGTGCCACCCGACAGGGTGGTCAGCCCCAGCATTTT.

The V call is TRBV5-6, the J call TRBJ2-7; 7 nucleotides match TRBD2. J lost 1 base, V lost 5 bases, and 9 bases had no gene match. The germline V gene has CDR1 SGHDT and CDR2 YYEEEE. This CDR3 is 15 amino acids long. CDR3 protein: CASRSLGLESYEQYF. CDR3 nucleotides: TGTGCCAGCAGATCTCTTGGACTAGAGTCCTACGAGCAGTACTTC. Filled out from reference TRBV5-6 and TRBJ2-7, the complete variable domain reads DAGVTQSPTHLIKTRGQQVTLRCSPKSGHDTVSWYQQALGQGPQFIFQYYEEEERQRGNFPDRFSGHQFPNYSSELNVNALLLGDSALYLCASRSLGLESYEQYFGPGTRLTVT.